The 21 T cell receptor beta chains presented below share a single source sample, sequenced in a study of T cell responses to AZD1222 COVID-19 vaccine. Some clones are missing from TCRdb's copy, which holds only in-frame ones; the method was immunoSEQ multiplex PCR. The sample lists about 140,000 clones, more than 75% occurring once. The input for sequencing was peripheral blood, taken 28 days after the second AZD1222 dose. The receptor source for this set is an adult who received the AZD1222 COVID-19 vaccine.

The CDR3, as DNA: TGTGCCAGCAGCTTAGAGGACAGGGCCGAGACCCAGTACTTC. This codes for CASSLEDRAETQYF. This sequence joins TRBV11-1 and TRBJ2-5; 8 nucleotides agree with TRBD1. The CDR3 consists of 14 residues. Germline V CDR1 and CDR2: SGHAT, FQDESV (reference sequence). V shed 1 base, J shed 5 bases, and the junction held 3 bases outside the gene matches.

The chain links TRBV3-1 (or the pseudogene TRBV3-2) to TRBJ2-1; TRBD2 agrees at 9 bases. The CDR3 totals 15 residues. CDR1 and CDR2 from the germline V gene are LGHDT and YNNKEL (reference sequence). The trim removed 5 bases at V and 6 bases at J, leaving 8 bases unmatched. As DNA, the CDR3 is TGTGCCAGCAGCTTTAGCGGGGGATGGTTCAATGAGCAGTTCTTC. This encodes CASSFSGGWFNEQFF.

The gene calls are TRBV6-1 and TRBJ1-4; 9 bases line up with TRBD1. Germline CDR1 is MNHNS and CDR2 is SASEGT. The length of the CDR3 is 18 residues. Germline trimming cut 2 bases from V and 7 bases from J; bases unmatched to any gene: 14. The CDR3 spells CASSEFKGQGDGGEKLFF. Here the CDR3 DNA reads TGTGCCAGCAGTGAATTTAAGGGACAGGGTGACGGGGGTGAAAAACTGTTTTTT.

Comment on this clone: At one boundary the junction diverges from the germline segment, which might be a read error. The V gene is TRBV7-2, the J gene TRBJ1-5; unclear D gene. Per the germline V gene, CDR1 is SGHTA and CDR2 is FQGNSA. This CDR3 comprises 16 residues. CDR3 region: CASSLAVLSGGQPQHF. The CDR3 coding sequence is TGTGCCAGCAGCCTAGCGGTACTTAGTGGTGGTCAGCCCCAGCATTTT.

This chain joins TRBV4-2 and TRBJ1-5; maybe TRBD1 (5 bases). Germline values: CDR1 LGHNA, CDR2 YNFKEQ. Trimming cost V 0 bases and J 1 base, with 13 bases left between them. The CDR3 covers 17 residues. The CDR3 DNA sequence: TGTGCCAGCAGCCAAGACCGGGAGGGGACCAGCAATCAGCCCCAGCATTTT. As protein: CASSQDREGTSNQPQHF.

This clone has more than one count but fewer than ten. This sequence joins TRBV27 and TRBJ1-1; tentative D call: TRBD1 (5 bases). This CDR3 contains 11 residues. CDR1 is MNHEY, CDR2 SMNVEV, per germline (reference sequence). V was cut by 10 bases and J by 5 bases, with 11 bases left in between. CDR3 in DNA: TGTGCCACCCATGGGGGAACTGAAGCTTTCTTT. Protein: CATHGGTEAFF.

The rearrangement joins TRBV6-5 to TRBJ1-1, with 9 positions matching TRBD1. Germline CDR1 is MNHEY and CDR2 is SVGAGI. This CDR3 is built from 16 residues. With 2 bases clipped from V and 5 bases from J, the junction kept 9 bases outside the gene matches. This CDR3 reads CASSYPTTGGGTEAFF. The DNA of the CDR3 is TGTGCCAGCAGTTACCCGACGACAGGGGGGGGGACTGAAGCTTTCTTT.

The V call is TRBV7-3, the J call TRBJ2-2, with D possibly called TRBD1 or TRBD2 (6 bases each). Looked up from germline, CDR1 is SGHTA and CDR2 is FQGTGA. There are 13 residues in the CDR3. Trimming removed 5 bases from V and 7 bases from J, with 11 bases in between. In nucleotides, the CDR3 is TGTGCCAGCAGCCCCAGGGGAGGCGGGGAGCTGTTTTTT. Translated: CASSPRGGGELFF.

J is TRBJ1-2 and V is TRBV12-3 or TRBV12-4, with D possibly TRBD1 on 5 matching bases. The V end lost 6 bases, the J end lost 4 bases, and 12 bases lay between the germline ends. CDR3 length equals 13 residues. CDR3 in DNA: TGTGCCAGCAGATCCGACAGCACCTATGGCTACACCTTC. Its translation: CASRSDSTYGYTF.

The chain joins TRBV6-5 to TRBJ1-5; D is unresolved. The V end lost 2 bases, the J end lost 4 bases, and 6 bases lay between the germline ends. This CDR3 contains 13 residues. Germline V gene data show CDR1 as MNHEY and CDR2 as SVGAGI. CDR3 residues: CASSYQINQPQHF. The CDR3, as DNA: TGTGCCAGCAGTTACCAGATTAATCAGCCCCAGCATTTT.

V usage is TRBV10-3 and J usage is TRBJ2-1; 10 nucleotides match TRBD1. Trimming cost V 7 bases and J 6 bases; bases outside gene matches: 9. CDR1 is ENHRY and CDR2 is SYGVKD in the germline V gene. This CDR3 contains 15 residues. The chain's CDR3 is CAIKGTGTGANEQFF. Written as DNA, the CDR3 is TGTGCCATCAAAGGGACCGGGACAGGGGCCAATGAGCAGTTCTTC.

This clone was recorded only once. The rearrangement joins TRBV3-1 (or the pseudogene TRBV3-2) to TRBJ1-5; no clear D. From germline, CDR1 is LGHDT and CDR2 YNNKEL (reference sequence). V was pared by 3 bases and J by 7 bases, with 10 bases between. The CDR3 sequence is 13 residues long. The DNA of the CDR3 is TGTGCCAGCAGCCAGGAGGGTCGACAGCCCCAGCATTTT. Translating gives CASSQEGRQPQHF.

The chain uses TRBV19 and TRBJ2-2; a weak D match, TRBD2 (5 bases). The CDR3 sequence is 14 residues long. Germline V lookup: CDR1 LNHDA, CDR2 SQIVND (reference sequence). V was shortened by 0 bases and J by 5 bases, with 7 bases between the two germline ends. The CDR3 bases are TGTGCCAGTAGTATAGATCGGGGTACCGGGGAGCTGTTTTTT. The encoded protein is CASSIDRGTGELFF.

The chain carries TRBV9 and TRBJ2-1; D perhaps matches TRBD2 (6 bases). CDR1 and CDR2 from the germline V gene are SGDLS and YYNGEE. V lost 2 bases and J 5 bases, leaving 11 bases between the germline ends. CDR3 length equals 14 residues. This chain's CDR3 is CASSVGGRDNEQFF. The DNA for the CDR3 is TGTGCCAGCAGCGTGGGAGGTAGAGACAATGAGCAGTTCTTC.

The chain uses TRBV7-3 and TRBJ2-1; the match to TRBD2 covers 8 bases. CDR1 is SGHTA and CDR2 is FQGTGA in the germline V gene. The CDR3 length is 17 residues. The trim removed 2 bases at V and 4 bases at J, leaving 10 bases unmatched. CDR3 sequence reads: CASSLQGGGFNYNEQFF. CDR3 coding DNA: TGTGCCAGCAGCTTACAAGGCGGGGGGTTTAATTACAATGAGCAGTTCTTC. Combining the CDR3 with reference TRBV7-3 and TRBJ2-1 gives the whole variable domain GAGVSQTPSNKVTEKGKYVELRCDPISGHTALYWYRQSLGQGPEFLIYFQGTGAADDSGLPNDRFFAVRPEGSVSTLKIQRTERGDSAVYLCASSLQGGGFNYNEQFFGPGTRLTVL.

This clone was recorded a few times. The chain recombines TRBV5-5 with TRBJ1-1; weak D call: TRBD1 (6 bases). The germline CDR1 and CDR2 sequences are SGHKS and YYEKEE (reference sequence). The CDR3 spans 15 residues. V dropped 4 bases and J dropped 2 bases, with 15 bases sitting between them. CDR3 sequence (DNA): TGTGCCAGCAGCCCCCAGGACAGAACAAACACTGAAGCTTTCTTT. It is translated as CASSPQDRTNTEAFF.

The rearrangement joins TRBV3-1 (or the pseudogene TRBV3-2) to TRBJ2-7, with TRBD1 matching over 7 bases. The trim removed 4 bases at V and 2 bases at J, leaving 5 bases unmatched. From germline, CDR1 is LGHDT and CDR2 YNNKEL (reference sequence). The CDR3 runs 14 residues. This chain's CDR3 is CASSRPDRTYEQYF. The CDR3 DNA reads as TGTGCCAGCAGCCGTCCGGACAGGACCTACGAGCAGTACTTC.

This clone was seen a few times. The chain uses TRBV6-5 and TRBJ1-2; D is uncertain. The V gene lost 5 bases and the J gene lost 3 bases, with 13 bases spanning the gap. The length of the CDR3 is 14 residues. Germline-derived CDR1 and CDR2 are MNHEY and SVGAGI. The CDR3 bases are TGTGCCAGCAGTCTCCAAGCGACCGACTATGGCTACACCTTC. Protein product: CASSLQATDYGYTF.

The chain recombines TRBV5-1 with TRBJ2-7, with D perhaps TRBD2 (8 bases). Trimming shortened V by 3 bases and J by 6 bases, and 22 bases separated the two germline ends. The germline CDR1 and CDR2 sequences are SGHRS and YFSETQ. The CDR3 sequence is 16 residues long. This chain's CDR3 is CASSSPGGTVLGEQYF. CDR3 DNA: TGCGCCAGCAGCTCGCCGGGGGGGACAGTACTGGGCGAGCAGTACTTC.

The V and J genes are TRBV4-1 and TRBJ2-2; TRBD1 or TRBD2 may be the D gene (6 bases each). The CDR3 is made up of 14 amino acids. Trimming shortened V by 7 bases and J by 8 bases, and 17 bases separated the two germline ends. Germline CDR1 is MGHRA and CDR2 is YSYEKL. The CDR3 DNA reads TGCGCCAGCACCCAGAGGGGGGCAACGGGGGAGCTGTTTTTT. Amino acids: CASTQRGATGELFF.

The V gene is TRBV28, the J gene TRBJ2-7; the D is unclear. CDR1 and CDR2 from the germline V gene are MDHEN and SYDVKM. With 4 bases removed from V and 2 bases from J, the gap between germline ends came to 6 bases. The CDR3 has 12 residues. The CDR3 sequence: CASSWRAYEQYF. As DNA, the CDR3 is TGTGCCAGCAGTTGGAGAGCCTACGAGCAGTACTTC.